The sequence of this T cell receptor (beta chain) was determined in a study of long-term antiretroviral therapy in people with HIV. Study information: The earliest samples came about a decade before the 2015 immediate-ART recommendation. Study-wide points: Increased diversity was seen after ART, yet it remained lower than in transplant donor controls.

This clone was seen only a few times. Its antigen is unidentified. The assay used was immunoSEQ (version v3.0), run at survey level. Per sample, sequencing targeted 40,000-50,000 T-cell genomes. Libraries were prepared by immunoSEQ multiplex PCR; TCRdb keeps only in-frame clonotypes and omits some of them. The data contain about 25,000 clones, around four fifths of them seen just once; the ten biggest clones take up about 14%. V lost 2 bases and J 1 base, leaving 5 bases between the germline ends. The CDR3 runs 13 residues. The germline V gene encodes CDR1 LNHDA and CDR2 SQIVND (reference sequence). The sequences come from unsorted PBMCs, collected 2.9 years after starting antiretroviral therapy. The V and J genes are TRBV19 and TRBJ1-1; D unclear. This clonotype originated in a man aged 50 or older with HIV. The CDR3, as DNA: TGTGCCAGTAGTATATTTCAGAACACTGAAGCTTTCTTT. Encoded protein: CASSIFQNTEAFF.